These 5 T cell receptor beta chains share one sample of origin, sequenced in a study of blood T cells in healthy people across ages. A second 7 to 11 cycle PCR used barcoded and J-beta primers. Using its own MiXCR run on the 5' RACE reads, TCRdb lists one record per CDR3 protein. Of about a million distinct CDR3 sequences listed, roughly two fifths are singletons. Sequenced material: blood. Every receptor here comes from a man younger than 35 in good health.

The J gene is TRBJ2-3, the V gene TRBV11-2; D unresolved. Germline V CDR1 and CDR2: SGHAT, FQNNGV. V shed 4 bases and J shed 4 bases, with 15 bases lying between them. The CDR3 is 15 amino acids. CDR3 bases: TGTGCCAGCAGCTCTCCAGGTTCATTTGCAGATACGCAGTATTTT. Its protein is CASSSPGSFADTQYF.

This clonotype came up a few times. This chain connects TRBV14 to TRBJ1-1; perhaps TRBD1 as D (5 bases). This CDR3 has 12 amino acids. The germline V and J ends were trimmed by 1 base and 10 bases, with 10 bases remaining between them. Germline V gene data show CDR1 as SGHDN and CDR2 as FVKESK. CDR3 protein: CASSQGRGAAFF. The CDR3 DNA follows: TGTGCCAGCAGCCAAGGAAGGGGTGCAGCTTTCTTT.

There are a few counts of this clonotype. V and J are TRBV25-1 and TRBJ1-1; 7 bases agree with TRBD1. Germline CDR1 and CDR2: MGHDK and SYGVNS. This CDR3 comprises 12 residues. J was trimmed by 6 bases and V by 8 bases; bases with no gene match: 6. CDR3 nucleotide sequence: TGTGCCAGCGAAGGGGGCGCGTCTGAAGCTTTCTTT. Residues: CASEGGASEAFF.

The chain has TRBV28 and TRBJ2-1, with D unresolved. The germline V gene encodes CDR1 MDHEN and CDR2 SYDVKM. There are 16 residues in the CDR3. Trimming took 6 bases from V and 5 from J, leaving 20 bases between them. CDR3 sequence reads: CASRPGRAVLHNEQFF. CDR3 DNA: TGTGCCAGCAGACCTGGAAGGGCAGTTTTACACAATGAGCAGTTCTTC.

The CDR3 protein is CASSSSRGGTNTGELFF. The CDR3 DNA reads as TGTGCCAGCAGTTCTAGTCGCGGGGGGACGAACACCGGGGAGCTGTTTTTT. V and J are TRBV6-2 or TRBV6-3 and TRBJ2-2; 8 bases are shared with TRBD2. V lost 4 bases, J lost 0 bases, and 7 bases stayed unmatched. The length of the CDR3 is 17 residues. CDR1 is MNHEY, CDR2 SVGEGT, per germline.